This entry is about one T cell receptor (beta chain). Its antigen is unknown. Base qualities are not provided; no much larger clone lies one nucleotide away. According to the study, the label for this sample's treatment or condition signals: roughly 11-day PBMC culture with coronavirus spike peptide pools or control peptides (ViraFEST assay). The ViraFEST assay, used in the study, expanded antigen-specific T cells with peptide pools and then identified the expanded clonotypes through TCR sequencing. The absence of prior SARS-CoV-2 infection in healthy vaccine recipients was confirmed by negative nucleocapsid antibody tests before and after vaccination. Each well held about 1.8 million PBMCs cultured with around 9 ug/ml peptide pools in IMDM containing around 5% human AB serum and roughly 9 IU/ml IL-2. Half of the culture medium was replaced with fresh IL-2-containing medium on days 3 and 7. Once the cells had been in culture for roughly 11 days, the EasySep CD4+ T cell isolation kit was used to isolate CD4+ T cells by negative selection. Ficoll-Paque Plus gradient centrifugation was used to isolate PBMCs from whole blood, and the isolated PBMCs were then either used fresh or cryopreserved at -140C. Each culture condition was generally run in triplicate wells.

The CDR3 spans 12 residues, from the cysteine through the phenylalanine. The CDR3 DNA has 36 bases and is translated from base 1. The germline V gene (reference sequence) specifies DFQATT as CDR1 and SNEGSKA as CDR2. The germline ends are 11 bases apart after V is trimmed by 6 bases and J by 3 bases. The record originates from a study of vaccination and CD4 T cells after COVID-19 (dated by TCRdb to between 2021 and 2023). Describing the broader study: Six males and four females were included in the convalescent cohort, with two Hispanic individuals, seven Caucasians, two Asians and one multiracial person represented. Two doses of either the Pfizer-BioNTech BNT162b2 vaccine (n=8) or the Moderna mRNA-1273 vaccine (n=2) were administered to participants. Post-COVID blood samples were collected from convalescent patients a median of approximately 100 days after diagnosis, with a range of about 35 to 161 days. The time from the second vaccine dose to post-vaccine blood sampling had a median of roughly 72 days and ranged from about 13 to 250 days. Overlapping spike peptide pools from SARS-CoV-2 and from the common cold coronaviruses HCoV-NL63, HCoV-OC43 and HCoV-229E were used as culture stimuli. Control cultures used a CEFX viral epitope pool as positive control, an HIV-1 Nef peptide pool as negative control, or no peptide. In 10 COVID-19 convalescent patients and a few infection-naive healthy vaccine recipients, researchers compared the spike-specific CD4+ TCR repertoire from before mRNA vaccination with the repertoire from after. The investigation overall reported the following: Of the vaccine-specific clones found in convalescent patients, nearly all (304 of 307) were mono-reactive for SARS-CoV-2 spike instead of being cross-reactive with common cold coronaviruses. Only a relatively small number of convalescent patients were included in the study, and early timepoints following natural infection were not analyzed. The median count of SARS-CoV-2-reactive clonotypes went up from 20 to 25 after infection to 38 after vaccination, although the change was not significant. In convalescent patients, a median approximately 83% of post-vaccine SARS-CoV-2-reactive clones were detected only after vaccination, and vaccine-specific priming was suggested by this finding.

Receptors were amplified or captured by PCR. At the Johns Hopkins FTIC core, DNA from the cultured CD4+ T cells underwent TCR sequencing with the Oncomine TCR Beta short-read assay. The QIAamp micro DNA kit was used to extract genomic DNA from the cultured CD4+ T cells. The Oncomine TCR Beta libraries from cultured CD4+ T cells were pooled using unique dual indexes and then sequenced on an Illumina iSeq 100. Turning to the authors' computational methods: Non-productive sequences were removed, and CDR3s that did not start with C, did not end with F or W, or were shorter than 7 amino acids were discarded. Antigen-specific clonotypes were identified using the MANAFEST web application through comparison of peptide-stimulated wells with reference and other culture wells. An FDR below 0.05, an odds ratio above 5, and a productive frequency above 0.1% in at least two of three replicate wells were required for clones to be considered positive. A clonotype counted as cross-reactive if it showed significant expansion both in the SARS-CoV-2 spike wells and in at least one common cold coronavirus spike condition. Levenshtein distances (stringdist) and unrooted phylogenetic trees (ape) in R version 3.6.1 were used to assess CDR3 homology. TCRdb handled the public reads itself, with Q25 trimming in fastp and clone calling in MiXCR, and kept productive beta chains. Each entry merges the rows of one CDR3 protein and shows their most common DNA and genes. TCRdb's processing, not the authors', yielded these V and J calls. In all, the sample holds around 25,000 distinct CDR3 sequences, and 60% of those were seen once. About an eighth of the sample comes from the top ten.

The receptor was isolated from a human donor who received a COVID-19 vaccine. The sequencing used CD4+ T cells from blood, cultured in vitro, collected after SARS-CoV-2 vaccination. The chain is assembled from TRBV20-1 and TRBJ1-1; TRBD1 is a weak D gene call, 6 bases matching. CDR3 region: CSAQGPDTEAFF. In nucleotide form, the sequence is TGCAGTGCCCAGGGGCCAGACACTGAAGCTTTCTTT.